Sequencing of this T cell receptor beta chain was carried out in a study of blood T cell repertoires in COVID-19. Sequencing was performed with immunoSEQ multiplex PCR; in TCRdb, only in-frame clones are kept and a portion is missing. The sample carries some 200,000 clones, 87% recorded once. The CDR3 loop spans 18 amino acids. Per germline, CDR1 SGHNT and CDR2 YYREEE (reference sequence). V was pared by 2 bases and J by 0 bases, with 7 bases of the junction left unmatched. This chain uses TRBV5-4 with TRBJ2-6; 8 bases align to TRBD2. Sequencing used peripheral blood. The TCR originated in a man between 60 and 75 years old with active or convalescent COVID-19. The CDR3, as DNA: TGTGCCAGCAGCTTCCCCGCGGGGGGCCCCTCTGGGGCCAACGTCCTGACTTTC. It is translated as CASSFPAGGPSGANVLTF.